This TCR beta chain comes out of a study of cytomegalovirus exposure and HLA in healthy donors. Per the germline V gene, CDR1 is PRHDT and CDR2 is FYEKMQ (reference sequence). J gave up 6 bases and V 6 bases, and 5 bases lay outside the gene matches. The CDR3 runs to 15 residues. Broader study findings: In vitro, three CMV-associated chains proved specific for CMV antigens. Sequencing depth roughly uniform across donors was assumed in presence/absence analyses. Apparent HLA restriction characterized most CMV-associated TCR beta chains in a later analysis. The study put 150 or so TCR beta chains on its list as cytomegalovirus-associated.

Concerning this clone: Its cognate antigen is unknown.

Primers: 60 Vbeta forward and 13 Jbeta reverse. Profiled with immunoSEQ multiplex PCR; TCRdb holds only in-frame clones, not every one. The sample has 150,000 to 200,000 clones; 65% to 90% are singletons. The V and J genes are TRBV13 and TRBJ2-1; 13 bases fit TRBD2. Input material: PBMCs. The source of this sequence is a woman in her fifties or sixties in good health and CMV-seronegative. The CDR3 DNA follows: TGTGCCAGCAGTCCGGGACTAGCGGGATTCAATGAGCAGTTCTTC. Protein: CASSPGLAGFNEQFF.